This T cell receptor beta chain originates from a study of cytomegalovirus exposure and HLA in healthy donors. Germline V gene lookup returns CDR1 SNHLY and CDR2 FYNNEI. V gave up 4 bases and J gave up 0 bases, with 4 bases separating them. The CDR3 loop spans 13 amino acids. PCR involved 60 Vbeta and 13 Jbeta primers. Libraries were prepared by immunoSEQ multiplex PCR; TCRdb keeps only in-frame clonotypes and omits some of them. There are around 100,000 clones in the sample; less than 8% occur only once, and approximately 2.4% lies in the top ten. General study points: The authors later linked a missense DCLRE1C variant to TCR beta V- and J-gene trimming. Most of the TCR beta V segments (in an earlier analysis) were productive either about 90% or about 30% of the time.

This clone came up a few times. The antigen is undetermined. The source of this sequence is a man between 45 and 60 years old in good health and CMV-seronegative. Sequenced material: PBMCs. The gene calls are TRBV2 and TRBJ2-4; D is uncertain. The CDR3 loop reads CASSVIAKNIQYF. In nucleotides, the CDR3 is TGTGCCAGCAGTGTCATAGCCAAAAACATTCAGTACTTC.